Below are 12 T cell receptor beta chains sequenced from a single sample in a study of T-cell reconstitution after alpha-beta-depleted transplantation in children. TCRbeta library construction was performed incorporating unique molecular identifiers. TCRdb reanalysed the PCR reads using MiXCR and keeps one entry per CDR3 protein. The sample gives 900,000 or so distinct CDR3 sequences, about 16% of which show up once; approximately 5% is in the top ten. This specimen was PBMCs, mostly from graft donor cells, taken 360 days after TCRalphabeta/CD19-depleted stem cell transplant. These receptors all stem from a male patient aged 10-17 years who had a stem cell transplant for acute lymphoblastic leukemia, so the T cells may come from the graft donor.

The sample holds a few counts of this clonotype. The chain links TRBV3-1 to TRBJ2-1, with TRBD2 identical over 13 bases. This CDR3 is built from 17 residues. From germline, CDR1 is LGHDT and CDR2 YNNKEL (reference sequence). The V gene end was trimmed by 0 bases and the J gene end by 4 bases; junction bases not matched to a gene: 3. The CDR3 DNA is TGTGCCAGCAGCCAAGAAATACTAGCGGGAGGGTACAATGAGCAGTTCTTC. Its translation: CASSQEILAGGYNEQFF.

The chain uses TRBV7-9 and TRBJ2-7; possible D gene TRBD2, 5 bases. The CDR3 runs to 13 residues. Trimming removed 5 bases at V and 3 bases at J, with 11 bases between. In germline, CDR1 is SEHNR, CDR2 FQNEAQ (reference sequence). This CDR3 is CASSIGLVYEQYF. The CDR3 DNA follows: TGTGCCAGCAGCATCGGACTCGTCTACGAGCAGTACTTC.

This clonotype was recorded many times. The CDR3 DNA follows: TGTGCCAGCATCCCTCTCTTGGGTACAGGAGACAATGAGCAGTTCTTC. Translation: CASIPLLGTGDNEQFF. This chain joins TRBV12-3 or TRBV12-4 and TRBJ2-1, with D tentatively TRBD1 (5 bases). This CDR3 is 16 amino acids long. Trimming stripped 7 bases from V and 5 bases from J, with 21 bases between.

This clonotype turned up a few times. The V call is TRBV29-1, the J call TRBJ2-1; D is possibly TRBD2 (6 bases). Trimming left V 7 bases short and J 7 bases short, with 11 bases between. CDR3 length: 11 amino acids. Germline CDR1 is SQVTM and CDR2 is ANQGSEA. The CDR3 bases are TGCAGCGCTGGGGGGAGGAATGAGCAGTTCTTC. It specifies CSAGGRNEQFF.

The gene calls are TRBV28 and TRBJ2-7; no firm D call. The germline V and J ends were trimmed by 6 bases and 3 bases, with 6 bases remaining between them. The V gene's germline CDR1 is MDHEN and CDR2 SYDVKM. This CDR3 is built from 11 residues. DNA of the CDR3: TGTGCCAGCAGGGAACTCTACGAGCAGTACTTC. Translating gives CASRELYEQYF. Based on the CDR3 plus reference TRBV28 and TRBJ2-7, the full variable domain is DVKVTQSSRYLVKRTGEKVFLECVQDMDHENMFWYRQDPGLGLRLIYFSYDVKMKEKGDIPEGYSVSREKKERFSLILESASTNQTSMYLCASRELYEQYFGPGTRLTVT.

This chain joins TRBV5-1 and TRBJ2-1; D is possibly TRBD1 or TRBD2 (6 bases each). V was pared by 0 bases and J by 4 bases, with 11 bases between. The CDR3 spans 15 residues. The germline CDR1 and CDR2 sequences are SGHRS and YFSETQ. The CDR3 protein is CASSLGGAQYNEQFF. CDR3 DNA: TGCGCCAGCAGCTTGGGGGGGGCTCAATACAATGAGCAGTTCTTC.

The V call is TRBV20-1, the J call TRBJ2-4; D may be TRBD1 or TRBD2 (5 bases each). The germline V gene encodes CDR1 DFQATT and CDR2 SNEGSKA (reference sequence). This CDR3 region has 15 residues. Trimming cost V 5 bases and J 3 bases, with 17 bases left between them. CDR3 sequence reads: CSAARGGRGKNIQYF. The CDR3 DNA reads as TGCAGTGCTGCGCGTGGGGGAAGGGGCAAAAACATTCAGTACTTC.

The table lists this clonotype with a count of one. The chain employs TRBV5-5 and TRBJ2-3; 9 positions agree with TRBD2. The CDR3 extends over 17 amino acids. The V gene's germline CDR1 is SGHKS and CDR2 YYEKEE (reference sequence). V was pared by 1 base and J by 3 bases, with 9 bases of the junction left unmatched. This chain's CDR3 is CASSLILPLAGTDTQYF. The DNA for the CDR3 is TGTGCCAGCAGCTTGATTCTTCCCCTAGCGGGGACAGATACGCAGTATTTT.

This clonotype was recorded a few times. The genes are TRBV7-9 and TRBJ2-7; 9 nucleotides align to TRBD2. Germline CDR1 is SEHNR and CDR2 is FQNEAQ (reference sequence). The V segment lost 6 bases and the J segment 2 bases; nucleotides outside the gene matches: 5. This CDR3 is 14 amino acids long. The CDR3 reads CASRRLAEAYEQYF. The CDR3 DNA reads as TGTGCCAGCAGACGACTAGCGGAGGCCTACGAGCAGTACTTC.

This clonotype turned up a few times. One end of the junction does not line up with germline, which may come from a read error. V usage is TRBV12-3 or TRBV12-4 and J usage is TRBJ2-1, with TRBD2 matching 9 bases. CDR3 length equals 19 residues. The CDR3 DNA reads TGTGCCATCAGTTTAAGGACATTGGGACTAGCAGGTTCCTACAATGAGCAGTTCTTC. It translates to CAISLRTLGLAGSYNEQFF.

The gene calls are TRBV7-9 and TRBJ2-4; D is ambiguous. Germline CDR1 SEHNR, CDR2 FQNEAQ (reference sequence). The CDR3 has 16 amino acids. Trimming removed 2 bases from V and 7 bases from J, with 18 bases in between. The CDR3 coding sequence is TGTGCCAGCAGCTTAAAGACGGTCCTCCCCTTGAACATTCAGTACTTC. Its protein product is CASSLKTVLPLNIQYF.

This clonotype was seen a few times. The chain has TRBV4-1 and TRBJ1-5; D gene ambiguous. The CDR3 has 15 residues. Trimming removed 1 base at V and 0 bases at J, with 7 bases between. Germline CDR1 reads MGHRA; CDR2 reads YSYEKL. DNA for the CDR3: TGCGCCAGCAGCCAAGTCACCTTTAGCAATCAGCCCCAGCATTTT. This codes for CASSQVTFSNQPQHF.